This TCR beta chain was observed in a study of CD8 T cells in Susac syndrome (dated by TCRdb to the late 2010s). Study-wide context: Repertoire sequencing was used to test whether CD8+ T cell activation and differentiation in Susac syndrome was antigen driven. CD8+ T cell repertoire clonality was compared between 12 healthy donors, roughly 14 Susac syndrome patients and 15 or so multiple sclerosis patients. The research as a whole found: The number of individuals in the TCR sequencing and HLA analysis was acknowledged as relatively small.

V lost 2 bases and J lost 5 bases, and the count of bases not matched to a germline gene is 4. From a lookup of the germline V gene, CDR1 and CDR2 are SGHTA and FQGNSA. The CDR3 sequence holds 15 residues, the cysteine and phenylalanine included. The only DNA kept is the CDR3, 45 bases in frame from the first base. Peripheral blood CD8+ and CD4+ T cells from healthy donors, Susac syndrome patients and multiple sclerosis patients were profiled by high-throughput TCR beta sequencing. Healthy donors were age- and sex-matched controls. Bulk CD8+ and CD4+ T cells were purified magnetically by negative isolation, whereas CD8+ TEMRA cells were enriched by FACS. Blood was collected in EDTA tubes and processed within 24 hours, with PBMCs isolated through density gradient centrifugation. PBMCs destined for TCR sequencing were cryopreserved in liquid nitrogen and later thawed in a 37 °C water bath. Purity of sorted or isolated CD4+, CD8+ and CD8+ TEMRA cells was at least 90%.

Worth noting for this clonotype: It lacks a known antigen. Qualities for individual bases were not recorded, and no much larger clone is one base off.

RNA was extracted using the RNeasy kit, and roughly 0.45 to 1 microgram was reverse transcribed with random hexamers. TCR beta CDR3 regions were amplified with the immunoSEQ multiplex PCR assay covering 54 Vbeta and 13 Jbeta segments. To correct PCR amplification bias, a synthetic template baseline was used for both primer optimization and computational correction. The authors' analysis ran thus. Reads were assigned to V, D and J genes according to IMGT and analyzed in immunoSEQ Analyzer, with only productive sequences retained. Clonality was computed as one minus Shannon entropy normalized by log2 of the number of productive unique sequences. Public and private clones were assessed among the 100 most prevalent clones of each patient and control. Susac-specific clones were defined as absent from healthy and MS cohorts, about 1,000 published viral clones and other ImmuneACCESS disease sequences. The raw public data were reprocessed by TCRdb itself: fastp quality trimming at Q25, MiXCR clonotype calling, in-frame beta chains only. Every distinct CDR3 protein forms one entry, paired with its most common genes and DNA. The V and J calls follow TCRdb's processing rather than the paper's. The table for this sample lists over 100,000 distinct CDR3 sequences; about 90% of them were counted only once. The ten largest clones capture over 0.1% of the sample.

The rearranged segments are TRBV7-2 and TRBJ2-3, with 10 bases aligning to TRBD2. The material sequenced was CD8+ T cells from PBMCs. The sequence derives from a human donor in good health. CDR3 region: CASSLKLAGVDTQYF. The DNA sequence is as follows: TGTGCCAGCAGCTTAAAGCTAGCGGGAGTAGATACGCAGTATTTT.